The clone carrying this T cell receptor gamma chain is medium-sized. Its matching antigen is unknown. This CDR3 is also generated by other DNA sequences in the sample. These data come from a study of gamma delta lymphoproliferative disorders and STAT genes. TCRdb re-called clones from the multiplex PCR reads using CATT. In the table there are about 4,500 gamma-chain clones, approximately 8% of which are singletons. The receptor sequences were amplified from genomic DNA of peripheral blood mononuclear cells. The study, taken as a whole, reports: Nearly all major patient gamma and delta clonotypes were public.

This sequence originates from a human donor in good health. Sequenced input: blood.

The CDR3 coding sequence is TGTGCCACCTGGGACGGCCTCAGTAGTGATTGGATCAAGACGTTT. It translates to CATWDGLSSDWIKTF. The V gene is TRGV2, the J gene TRGJP2. TCRdb gives no J gene; it was assigned here by matching the DNA to germline. V was clipped by 1 base and J by 2 bases; unmatched bases: 4. Germline loops: CDR1 EGSNGY, CDR2 YDSYNSKV. The CDR3 is 15 residues long.